The clone carrying this TCR beta chain appeared a single time. The sample holds other DNA sequences that translate to the same CDR3. Authors' analysis steps: Reference gene primer amplification in the assay estimated nucleated cell counts. Produced via immunoSEQ multiplex PCR; TCRdb's table is partial and in-frame only. That table furnishes V, J and clone size, whereas the DNA furnished D and trimming. The table includes hundreds of thousands of clones, 65% to 90% detected once. Germline trimming cut 0 bases from V and 6 bases from J; bases unmatched to any gene: 3. CDR1 and CDR2 (germline): SGDLS, YYNGEE. CDR3 size: 15 residues. Seattle researchers signed up patients amid active infection and tracked them longitudinally. This specimen belongs to a study of blood T cell repertoires in COVID-19. At the level of the study: Italy, Spain and the United States were the sources of the convalescent and acute COVID-19 samples.

The sequenced sample was peripheral blood. The rearrangement joins TRBV9 to TRBJ2-1, with 10 bases fitting TRBD2. This receptor was obtained from a woman in her seventies with COVID-19, enrolled during active disease. The CDR3 DNA sequence: TGTGCCAGCAGCGTAGGCAGCGGGGGGGCCAATGAGCAGTTCTTC. Amino acid sequence: CASSVGSGGANEQFF.